These T cell receptor beta chains were read from a single sample in a study of shared clonotypes between healthy human individuals. Only in-frame clones appear in the TCRdb table, and some are missing; sequencing was by immunoSEQ multiplex PCR. Among 2.3 million or so clones listed, approximately 93% were seen once. The sequencing input was naive CD4+ T cells from PBMCs. All receptors come from a man younger than 35 in good health. Some clones in this sample may be carry-over from other donors' samples. Each CDR3 is given with its conserved first and last residue.

V: TRBV28; J: TRBJ1-2; CDR3: CASSLGTSVPYGYTF
V: TRBV4-1; J: TRBJ1-2; CDR3: CASSQDGGVNYGYTF
V: TRBV7-2; J: TRBJ2-3; CDR3: CASSLAGGTTDTQYF
V: TRBV9; J: TRBJ2-4; CDR3: CASSAGGSGKNIQYF
V: TRBV6-5; J: TRBJ2-7; CDR3: CASRARYYEQYF
V: TRBV4-3; J: TRBJ2-4; CDR3: CASSHRTGNIQYF
V: TRBV2; J: TRBJ2-1; CDR3: CASIEATYSGTTNNEQFF
V: TRBV20-1; J: TRBJ1-2; CDR3: CSARGYTF
V: TRBV4-1; J: TRBJ2-7; CDR3: CASSQGKQGQYF
V: TRBV7-9; J: TRBJ2-1; CDR3: CASSDPTDRDSYNEQFF
V: TRBV4-2; J: TRBJ1-1; CDR3: CASSQVPIPEAFF
V: TRBV29-1; J: TRBJ2-7; CDR3: CSVGPGQGLYERYF
V: TRBV15; J: TRBJ1-1; CDR3: CATSRDPGQSPEAFF
V: TRBV5-1; J: TRBJ2-7; CDR3: CASSYQGSYEQYF
V: TRBV6-4; J: TRBJ2-1; CDR3: CASSKSHEQFF
V: TRBV12-5; J: TRBJ1-1; CDR3: CASGKQGGTEAFF
V: TRBV2; J: TRBJ1-1; CDR3: CASRILQGATEAFF
V: TRBV18; J: TRBJ2-1; CDR3: CASSPRELPDEQFF
V: TRBV5-1; J: TRBJ1-1; CDR3: CASRRGHMNTEAFF
V: TRBV27; J: TRBJ2-7; CDR3: CASSLSPEGPGNEQYF
V: TRBV7-2; J: TRBJ2-7; CDR3: CASSSSGLAAYEQYF
V: TRBV11-3; J: TRBJ2-1; CDR3: CASSRGRLADNEQFF
V: TRBV7-2; J: TRBJ2-7; CDR3: CASSLGAGTVEYF
V: TRBV28; J: TRBJ1-3; CDR3: CASTSLTGSGNTIYF
V: TRBV30; J: TRBJ1-1; CDR3: CAWARTGAEAFF
V: TRBV18; J: TRBJ1-1; CDR3: CASSPTPRKATEAFF
V: TRBV28; J: TRBJ2-3; CDR3: CASSPWGDWTSTDTQYF
V: TRBV9; J: TRBJ1-2; CDR3: CASSPTRGTGANGYTF
V: TRBV2; J: TRBJ2-3; CDR3: CASRRGGGRKYF
V: TRBV11-3; J: TRBJ2-7; CDR3: CASSYSPGKMGQYF
V: TRBV6-6; J: TRBJ2-5; CDR3: CASHRGGETQYF
V: TRBV7-8; J: TRBJ1-5; CDR3: CASSLAGRALGRQPQHF
V: TRBV5-1; J: TRBJ2-1; CDR3: CASCIDTVSYNEQFF
V: TRBV7-2; J: TRBJ1-1; CDR3: CASSSGANTEAFF
V: TRBV15; J: TRBJ1-5; CDR3: CATSRESGLNSNQPQHF
V: TRBV5-1; J: TRBJ2-1; CDR3: CASSIPSGSDNEQFF
V: TRBV28; J: TRBJ1-5; CDR3: CASSSRHQPQHF
V: TRBV5-1; J: TRBJ1-4; CDR3: CASSMTGSGANEKLFF
V: TRBV28; J: TRBJ2-3; CDR3: CASSSGLSTDTQYF
V: TRBV6-4; J: TRBJ2-7; CDR3: CASSDSKNRDSYEQYF
V: TRBV28; J: TRBJ1-5; CDR3: CASSLSPYTGNQPQHF
V: TRBV30; J: TRBJ1-2; CDR3: CAWSVLLNYGYTF
V: TRBV6-6; J: TRBJ2-4; CDR3: CASSYLAGSKNIQYF
V: TRBV7-9; J: TRBJ2-5; CDR3: CASSFRGIAPFQETQYF
V: TRBV5-1; J: TRBJ2-3; CDR3: CASSLASGVTDTQYF
V: TRBV2; J: TRBJ1-2; CDR3: CASSVAAYTF
V: TRBV10-3; J: TRBJ1-1; CDR3: CAISEPYRGQDTEAFF
V: TRBV10-1; J: TRBJ2-1; CDR3: CASSARTSGSFNEQFF
V: TRBV2; J: TRBJ2-7; CDR3: CASAFSSYEQYF
V: TRBV9; J: TRBJ2-3; CDR3: CASSPRPRTDTQYF
V: TRBV7-2; J: TRBJ2-2; CDR3: CASRTSGRALELFF